This is a list of T cell receptor beta chains from one sample in a study of blood T cell repertoires in COVID-19. Measured with immunoSEQ multiplex PCR; TCRdb has only the in-frame clones, and not every one. Of some 120,000 clones listed, roughly 69% are singletons. The sequenced sample consisted of peripheral blood. The receptors derive from a woman aged 70-85 years with acute or convalescent COVID-19. CDR3s include the opening cysteine and the closing phenylalanine or tryptophan. The D gene is left open where the match is weak. Clone size is not always given. Where it is, it says once, few, many or a class for expanded clones.

D: TRBD1
J: TRBJ1-4
size: few
V: TRBV27
DNA: TGTGCCAGCAGTTCCGCCGGGACAGGGACAAATGAAAAACTGTTTTTT
CDR3: CASSSAGTGTNEKLFF

D: TRBD1
J: TRBJ2-4
size: few
V: TRBV6-1
DNA: TGTGCCAGCAGTGATACAGGGGTTCCCAAAAACATTCAGTACTTC
CDR3: CASSDTGVPKNIQYF

D: -
J: TRBJ1-1
size: -
V: TRBV7-9
DNA: TGTGCCAGCAGCTTAGCAAACTCCATGAACACTGAAGCTTTCTTT
CDR3: CASSLANSMNTEAFF

D: TRBD1
J: TRBJ1-6
size: once
V: TRBV28
DNA: TGTGCCAGCAGCCCGACAGGGGTACCCTATAATTCACCCCTCCACTTT
CDR3: CASSPTGVPYNSPLHF

D: -
J: TRBJ1-5
size: -
V: TRBV30
DNA: TGTGCCTGGAATCCAGGGTCGGGTCAGCCCCAGCATTTT
CDR3: CAWNPGSGQPQHF

D: -
J: TRBJ2-7
size: -
V: TRBV18
DNA: TGTGCCAGCTCACCAATAGGGCGCGGAGGGTACGAGCAGTACTTC
CDR3: CASSPIGRGGYEQYF

D: TRBD1
J: TRBJ2-7
size: -
V: TRBV10-3
DNA: TGTGCCATCAGTCCGGGACAGGGGGTCTACGAGCAGTACTTC
CDR3: CAISPGQGVYEQYF

D: TRBD1
J: TRBJ1-2
size: once
V: TRBV18
DNA: TGTGCCAGCTCACCCCCGGGACAGGCTAAGAGCTACACCTTC
CDR3: CASSPPGQAKSYTF

D: -
J: TRBJ2-7
size: -
V: TRBV2
DNA: TGTGCCAGCAGTAGGGACAAGTCCTACGAGCAGTACTTC
CDR3: CASSRDKSYEQYF

D: TRBD2
J: TRBJ2-3
size: -
V: TRBV7-2
DNA: TGTGCCAGCAGCTTAAAGGGACTAGCGGGGACGCAGTATTTT
CDR3: CASSLKGLAGTQYF

D: -
J: TRBJ2-2
size: -
V: TRBV28
DNA: TGTGCCAGCAGCGACAGTCGGACCGGGGAGCTGTTTTTT
CDR3: CASSDSRTGELFF

D: TRBD1
J: TRBJ2-1
size: -
V: TRBV24-1
DNA: TGTGCCACCAGTGATTCCGGGACAGGGGAATTTGATAGTGAGCAGTTCTTC
CDR3: CATSDSGTGEFDSEQFF

D: TRBD2
J: TRBJ2-3
size: many
V: TRBV12-5
DNA: TGTGCTAGTGCCCAAGGGACTAGCGAAGGGCAGTATTTT
CDR3: CASAQGTSEGQYF

D: -
J: TRBJ1-1
size: few
V: TRBV7-3
DNA: TGTGCCAGCAGTCGGGGCGACAGGACTGAAGCTTTCTTT
CDR3: CASSRGDRTEAFF

D: TRBD1
J: TRBJ2-3
size: -
V: TRBV5-1
DNA: TGCGCCAGCAGCATCGGGACAGACACAGATACGCAGTATTTT
CDR3: CASSIGTDTDTQYF

D: TRBD2
J: TRBJ2-1
size: -
V: TRBV30
DNA: TGTGCCTGGAGCGGGAGGGTCAACAATGAGCAGTTCTTC
CDR3: CAWSGRVNNEQFF

D: TRBD1
J: TRBJ1-1
size: -
V: TRBV28
DNA: TGTGCCAGCACCTCCCCCCGGACAGGGAGAACTGAAGCTTTCTTT
CDR3: CASTSPRTGRTEAFF

D: -
J: TRBJ2-3
size: few
V: TRBV4-2
DNA: TGTGCCAGCAGCCAAGTTAATAGGAGGGCCGCCTTCGGTACGCAGTATTTT
CDR3: CASSQVNRRAAFGTQYF

D: -
J: TRBJ1-3
size: once
V: TRBV5-1
DNA: TGCGCCAGCAGCTTGGAAGTTTCGGGTGGAAACACCATATATTTT
CDR3: CASSLEVSGGNTIYF

D: -
J: TRBJ2-3
size: many
V: TRBV3-1/TRBV3-2
DNA: TGTGCCAGCAGCTCAGGGGATTTCGATCACACGGATACGCAGTATTTT
CDR3: CASSSGDFDHTDTQYF

D: TRBD1
J: TRBJ2-5
size: -
V: TRBV19
DNA: TGTGCCAGTAGCCCTGACAGGGATTGGGAGACCCAGTACTTC
CDR3: CASSPDRDWETQYF

D: -
J: TRBJ2-1
size: -
V: TRBV20-1
DNA: TGCAGTGCTAGTTTTCCTAGTAACGAGCAGTTCTTC
CDR3: CSASFPSNEQFF

D: -
J: TRBJ2-2
size: -
V: TRBV12-5
DNA: TGTGCTAGTGGCCTCGGGGGAGGCCGGGCCGGGGAGCTGTTTTTT
CDR3: CASGLGGGRAGELFF

D: TRBD2
J: TRBJ2-1
size: few
V: TRBV4-3
DNA: TGCGCCAGCAGCCAAGCCCTTTCTAGCGGCTCCTACAATGAGCAGTTCTTC
CDR3: CASSQALSSGSYNEQFF

D: -
J: TRBJ2-3
size: -
V: TRBV11-2
DNA: TGTGCCAGCAGCTTAGGTCGGGCGCAGTATTTT
CDR3: CASSLGRAQYF

D: -
J: TRBJ1-2
size: -
V: TRBV3-1/TRBV3-2
DNA: TGTGCCAGCAGCGGGACACTGAACTATGGCTACACCTTC
CDR3: CASSGTLNYGYTF

D: TRBD2
J: TRBJ2-7
size: -
V: TRBV20-1
DNA: TGCAGTGCTAGTTCCACGGGACTAGCGGGAGGCGAGCAGTACTTC
CDR3: CSASSTGLAGGEQYF

D: TRBD1
J: TRBJ1-1
size: once
V: TRBV19
DNA: TGTGCCAGCGGACAGGGGGGCACTGAAGCTTTCTTT
CDR3: CASGQGGTEAFF

D: TRBD1
J: TRBJ1-3
size: -
V: TRBV6-1
DNA: TGTGCCAGCAGTGGGGACAGGGTAACTCCTGGAAACACCATATATTTT
CDR3: CASSGDRVTPGNTIYF